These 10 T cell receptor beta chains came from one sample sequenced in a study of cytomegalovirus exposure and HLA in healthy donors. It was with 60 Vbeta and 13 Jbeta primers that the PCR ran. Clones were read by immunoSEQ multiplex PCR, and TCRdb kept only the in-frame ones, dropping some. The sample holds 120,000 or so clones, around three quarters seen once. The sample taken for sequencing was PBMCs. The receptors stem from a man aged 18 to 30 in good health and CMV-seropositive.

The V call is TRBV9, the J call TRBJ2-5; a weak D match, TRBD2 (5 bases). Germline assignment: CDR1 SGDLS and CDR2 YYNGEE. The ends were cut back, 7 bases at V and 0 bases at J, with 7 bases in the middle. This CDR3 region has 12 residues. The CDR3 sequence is CASRGNQETQYF. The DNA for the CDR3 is TGTGCCAGCCGGGGAAACCAAGAGACCCAGTACTTC.

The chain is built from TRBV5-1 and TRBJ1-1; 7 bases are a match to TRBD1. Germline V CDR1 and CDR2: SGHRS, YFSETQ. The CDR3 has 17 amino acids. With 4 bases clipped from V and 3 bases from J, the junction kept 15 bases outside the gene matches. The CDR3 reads CASSPALGGQRDTEAFF. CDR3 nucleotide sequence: TGCGCCAGCAGCCCCGCTCTAGGGGGACAGAGGGACACTGAAGCTTTCTTT.

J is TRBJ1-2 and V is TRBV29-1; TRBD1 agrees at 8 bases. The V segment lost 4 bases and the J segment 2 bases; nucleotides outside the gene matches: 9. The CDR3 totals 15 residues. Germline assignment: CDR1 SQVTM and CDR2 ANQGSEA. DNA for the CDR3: TGCAGCGTTGCGTCGGGACAGGCCGGCAACTATGGCTACACCTTC. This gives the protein CSVASGQAGNYGYTF.

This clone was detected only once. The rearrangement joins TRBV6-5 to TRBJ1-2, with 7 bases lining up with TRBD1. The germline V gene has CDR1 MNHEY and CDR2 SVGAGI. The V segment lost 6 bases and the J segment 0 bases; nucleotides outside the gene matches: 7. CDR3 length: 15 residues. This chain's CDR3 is CASRQGPGPNYGYTF. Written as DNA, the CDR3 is TGTGCCAGCAGACAGGGGCCAGGTCCTAACTATGGCTACACCTTC.

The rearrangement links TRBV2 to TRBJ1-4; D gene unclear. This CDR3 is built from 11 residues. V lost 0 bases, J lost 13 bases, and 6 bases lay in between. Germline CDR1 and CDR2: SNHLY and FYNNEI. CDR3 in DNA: TGTGCCAGCAGTGAAGCGGTAGTACTGTTTTTT. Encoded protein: CASSEAVVLFF.

As DNA, the CDR3 is TGTGCCAGTAGGACAGGGTACGAGCAGTACTTC. As protein: CASRTGYEQYF. V usage is TRBV19 and J usage is TRBJ2-5, with 7 bases aligning to TRBD1. The DNA end lines up better with TRBJ2-7; the J call may be wrong. The CDR3 runs to 11 residues. CDR1 and CDR2 (germline): LNHDA, SQIVND (reference sequence).

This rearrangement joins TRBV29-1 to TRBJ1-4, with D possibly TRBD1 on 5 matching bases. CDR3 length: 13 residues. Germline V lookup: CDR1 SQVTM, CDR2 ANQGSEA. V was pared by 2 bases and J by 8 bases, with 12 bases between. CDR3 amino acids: CSVEFEAGEKLFF. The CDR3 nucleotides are TGCAGCGTTGAATTTGAGGCAGGGGAAAAACTGTTTTTT.

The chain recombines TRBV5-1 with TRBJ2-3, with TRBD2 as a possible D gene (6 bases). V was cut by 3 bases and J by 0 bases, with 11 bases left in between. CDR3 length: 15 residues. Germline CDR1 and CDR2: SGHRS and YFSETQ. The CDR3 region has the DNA TGCGCCAGCAGCTACGCAGGGACTAGCACAGATACGCAGTATTTT. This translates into CASSYAGTSTDTQYF.

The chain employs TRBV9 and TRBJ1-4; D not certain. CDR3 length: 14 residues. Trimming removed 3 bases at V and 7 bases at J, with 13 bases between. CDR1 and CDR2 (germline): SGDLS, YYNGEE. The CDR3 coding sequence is TGTGCCAGCAGCGCCGGGATACAACTTGAAAAACTGTTTTTT. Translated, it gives CASSAGIQLEKLFF. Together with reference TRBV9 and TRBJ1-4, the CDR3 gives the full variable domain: DSGVTQTPKHLITATGQRVTLRCSPRSGDLSVYWYQQSLDQGLQFLIQYYNGEERAKGNILERFSAQQFPDLHSELNLSSLELGDSALYFCASSAGIQLEKLFFGSGTQLSVL.

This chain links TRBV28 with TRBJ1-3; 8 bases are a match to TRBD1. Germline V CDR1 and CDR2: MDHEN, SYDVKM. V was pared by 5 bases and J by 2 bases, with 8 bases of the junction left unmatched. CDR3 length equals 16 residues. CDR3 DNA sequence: TGTGCCAGCAGTCCACCGGGCAGGGGGCCTGGAAACACCATATATTTT. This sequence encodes CASSPPGRGPGNTIYF.